This T cell receptor (beta chain) was sequenced for a study of monozygotic twins with cystic fibrosis. Study as a whole: Libraries were built from approximately 3 micrograms of fragmented DNA using roughly 14 PCR cycles. Study conclusions and caveats: V usage most resembled the co-twin in 13 of 16 pairs. Monozygotic CF twins shared more identical nucleotide clonotypes than unrelated patients.

The data were produced by immunoSEQ multiplex PCR, yet TCRdb's version contains in-frame clones alone and is incomplete. The sample lists around 34,000 clones, approximately 70% occurring once. The CDR3 totals 18 residues. Per the germline V gene, CDR1 is SEHNR and CDR2 is FQNEAQ (reference sequence). V shed 4 bases and J shed 0 bases, with 18 bases lying between them. Turning to this clone: The antigen is unknown.

The source is a girl under 18 with cystic fibrosis. The sample taken for sequencing was blood. V and J are TRBV7-9 and TRBJ1-4, with a possible D match to TRBD1 (6 bases). CDR3 bases: TGTGCCAGCAGCTCCCCAGGGGCGCCAGTTGCAACTAATGAAAAACTGTTTTTT. Amino acids: CASSSPGAPVATNEKLFF.